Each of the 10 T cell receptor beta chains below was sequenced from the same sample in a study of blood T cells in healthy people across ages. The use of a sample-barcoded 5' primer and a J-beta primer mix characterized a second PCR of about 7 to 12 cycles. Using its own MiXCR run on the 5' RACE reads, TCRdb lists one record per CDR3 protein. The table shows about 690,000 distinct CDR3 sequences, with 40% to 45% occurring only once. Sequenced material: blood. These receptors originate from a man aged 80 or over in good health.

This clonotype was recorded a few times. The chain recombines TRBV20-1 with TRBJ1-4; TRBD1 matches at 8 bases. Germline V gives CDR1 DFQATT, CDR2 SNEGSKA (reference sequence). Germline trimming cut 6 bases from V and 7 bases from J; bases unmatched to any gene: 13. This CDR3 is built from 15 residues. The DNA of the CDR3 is TGCAGTGCCCTCCCCGGGGGGACAGGAGTTGAAAAACTGTTTTTT. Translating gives CSALPGGTGVEKLFF.

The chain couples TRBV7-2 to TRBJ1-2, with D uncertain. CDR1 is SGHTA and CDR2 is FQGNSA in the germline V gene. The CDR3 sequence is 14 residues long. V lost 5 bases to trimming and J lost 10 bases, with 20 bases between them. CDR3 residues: CASSPLSSGGIYTF. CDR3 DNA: TGTGCCAGCAGCCCCCTCTCGAGTGGTGGGATCTACACCTTC.

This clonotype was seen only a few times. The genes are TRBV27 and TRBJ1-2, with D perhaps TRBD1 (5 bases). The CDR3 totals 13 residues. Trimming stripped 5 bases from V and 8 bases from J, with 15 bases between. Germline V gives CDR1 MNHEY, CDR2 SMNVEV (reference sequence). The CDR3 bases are TGTGCCAGCAGTGTGGCCTTAGGGACGGGCTACACCTTC. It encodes CASSVALGTGYTF.

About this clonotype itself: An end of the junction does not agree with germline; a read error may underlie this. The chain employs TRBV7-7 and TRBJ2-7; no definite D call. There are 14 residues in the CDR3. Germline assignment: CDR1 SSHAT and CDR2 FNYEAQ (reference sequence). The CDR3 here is CASSLDVGPYEQYF. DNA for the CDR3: TGTGCTAGCAGCTTAGACGTCGGTCCCTACGAGCAGTACTTC.

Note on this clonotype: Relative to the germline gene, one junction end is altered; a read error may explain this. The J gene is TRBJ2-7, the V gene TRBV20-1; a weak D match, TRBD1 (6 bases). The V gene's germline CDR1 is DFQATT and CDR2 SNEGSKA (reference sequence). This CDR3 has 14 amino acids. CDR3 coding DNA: TGCAGTGCTAGTTGGCAGGGGACCTCCTACGAGCAGTACTTT. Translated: CSASWQGTSYEQYF.

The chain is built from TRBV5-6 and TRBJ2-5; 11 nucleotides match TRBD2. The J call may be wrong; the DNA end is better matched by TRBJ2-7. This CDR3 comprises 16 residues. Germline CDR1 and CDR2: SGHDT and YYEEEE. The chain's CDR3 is CASSPLNSGGENEQYF. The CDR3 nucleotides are TGTGCCAGCAGCCCCCTCAATAGCGGGGGGGAGAACGAGCAGTACTTC.

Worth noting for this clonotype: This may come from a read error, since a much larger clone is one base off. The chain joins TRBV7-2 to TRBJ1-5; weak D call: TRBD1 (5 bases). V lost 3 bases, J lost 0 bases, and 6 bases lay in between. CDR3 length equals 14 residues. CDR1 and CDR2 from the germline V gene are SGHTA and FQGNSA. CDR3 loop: CASSFRASNQPQHF. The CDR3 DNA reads TGTGCCAGCAGCTTCAGGGCTAGCAATCAGCCCCAGCATTTT.

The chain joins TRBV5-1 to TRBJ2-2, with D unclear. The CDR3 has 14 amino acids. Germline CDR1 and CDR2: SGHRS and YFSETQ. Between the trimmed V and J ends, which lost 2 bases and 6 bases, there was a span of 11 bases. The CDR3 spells CASSLDSASGELFF. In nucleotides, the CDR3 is TGCGCCAGCAGCTTAGATTCGGCTTCCGGGGAGCTGTTTTTT.

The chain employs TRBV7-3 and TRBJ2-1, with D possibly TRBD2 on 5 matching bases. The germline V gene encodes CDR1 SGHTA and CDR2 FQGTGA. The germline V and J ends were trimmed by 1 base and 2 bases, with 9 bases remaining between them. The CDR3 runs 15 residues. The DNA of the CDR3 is TGTGCCAGCAGCTTAAGGCCTAGCACCTACAATGAGCAGTTCTTC. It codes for CASSLRPSTYNEQFF.

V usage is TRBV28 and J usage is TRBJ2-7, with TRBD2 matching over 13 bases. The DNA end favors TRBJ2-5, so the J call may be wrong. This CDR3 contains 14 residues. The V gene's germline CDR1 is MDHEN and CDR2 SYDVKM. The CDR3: CASRLAGGHETQYF. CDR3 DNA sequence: TGTGCCAGCAGACTAGCGGGGGGGCACGAGACCCAGTACTTC.